The text below deals with one T cell receptor beta chain. These data are taken from a study of tumor-infiltrating lymphocytes in primary liver carcinoma. Study summary: The tumors, T1-T3 N0M0 lesions, were about 4.2 to 11 cm across.

Co-extraction yielded RNA and DNA from around 20-30 mg of unsorted bulk tissue. Sampling of every tumor involved five separate regions. These included the tumor centre. Between the trimmed V and J ends, which lost 3 bases and 5 bases, there was a span of 9 bases. The CDR3 runs 12 residues. The germline V gene has CDR1 DFQATT and CDR2 SNEGSKA (reference sequence). With around 490 ng total RNA as template and a constant-region primer, TCR beta cDNA was made. Three nested multiplex PCR rounds of slightly modified ARM-PCR generated TCR beta libraries. TRBV1-TRBV30 forward primers paired with a C-beta reverse primer were used in the first two PCR rounds, which ran roughly 9 cycles each. TCRdb analysed the multiplex PCR reads with MiXCR anew, one entry per CDR3 protein. This sample has roughly 91,000 distinct CDR3 sequences, with over 55% found just once.

The V and J genes are TRBV20-1 and TRBJ2-3; no clear D. Source material: liver tumor tissue from sampling region 5. Subset described: tumor region T5, tumor centre. This TCR was sampled from a woman aged 60 to 75 with primary liver carcinoma and hepatitis B virus infection. The CDR3 nucleotides read TGCAGTGCTAGTAGGGCGATAGATACGCAGTATTTT. Translating it yields CSASRAIDTQYF.